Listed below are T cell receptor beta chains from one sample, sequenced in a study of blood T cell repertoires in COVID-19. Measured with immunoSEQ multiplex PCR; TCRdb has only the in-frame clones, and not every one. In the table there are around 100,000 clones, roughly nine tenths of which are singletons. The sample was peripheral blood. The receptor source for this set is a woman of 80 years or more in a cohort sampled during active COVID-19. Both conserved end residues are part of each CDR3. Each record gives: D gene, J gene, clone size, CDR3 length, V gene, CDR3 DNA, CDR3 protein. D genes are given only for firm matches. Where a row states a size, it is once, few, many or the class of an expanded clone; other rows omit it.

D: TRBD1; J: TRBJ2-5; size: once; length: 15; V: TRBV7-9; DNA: TGTGCCAGCAGCTCCCAGGGGGCGAAGTCAGAGACCCAGTACTTC; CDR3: CASSSQGAKSETQYF
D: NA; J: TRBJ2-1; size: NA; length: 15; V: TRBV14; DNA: TGTGCCAGCAGCTCTAGGGGGGGCCCCTACAATGAGCAGTTCTTC; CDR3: CASSSRGGPYNEQFF
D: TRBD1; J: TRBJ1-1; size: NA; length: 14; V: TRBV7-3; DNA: TGTGCCAGCAGCCCCGGGACAGCTAACACTGAAGCTTTCTTT; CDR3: CASSPGTANTEAFF
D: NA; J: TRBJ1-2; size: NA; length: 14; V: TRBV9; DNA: TGTGCCAGCAGCGTAGCCATGAGGTCCCATGGCTACACCTTC; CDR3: CASSVAMRSHGYTF
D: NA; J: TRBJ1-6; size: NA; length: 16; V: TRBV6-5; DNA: TGTGCCAGCAGTTACTCGAGAAGCTCCTATAATTCACCCCTCCACTTT; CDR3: CASSYSRSSYNSPLHF
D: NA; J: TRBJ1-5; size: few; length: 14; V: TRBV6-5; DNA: TGTGCCAGCAGGGTGGGGGGTGATTCGGGGCCCCAGCATTTT; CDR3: CASRVGGDSGPQHF
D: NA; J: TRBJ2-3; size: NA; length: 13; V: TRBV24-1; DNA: TGTGCCACTGACGACAGGTACACAGATACGCAGTATTTT; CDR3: CATDDRYTDTQYF
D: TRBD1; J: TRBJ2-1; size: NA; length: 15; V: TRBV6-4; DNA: TGTGCCAGCAGCCAATCGGGACAGGTTATCAATGAGCAGTTCTTC; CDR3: CASSQSGQVINEQFF
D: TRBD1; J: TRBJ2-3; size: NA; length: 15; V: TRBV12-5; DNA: TGTGCTAGTGGTTCCATCCTTGAGGGGGCTGGTACGCAGTATTTT; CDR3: CASGSILEGAGTQYF
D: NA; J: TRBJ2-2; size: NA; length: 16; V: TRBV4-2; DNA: TGTGCCAGCAGCCAAGTTCTATCTAGTAGCGCCGGGGAGCTGTTTTTT; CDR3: CASSQVLSSSAGELFF
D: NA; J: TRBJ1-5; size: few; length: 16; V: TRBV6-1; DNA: TGTGCCAGCAGTGAACGGGGAGGGCTTCGAGGTCAGCCCCAGCATTTT; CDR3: CASSERGGLRGQPQHF
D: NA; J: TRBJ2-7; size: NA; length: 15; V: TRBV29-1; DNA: TGCAGCGTTGAAATATCGGCAGGAGGGGTTCGCGAGCAGTACTTC; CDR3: CSVEISAGGVREQYF
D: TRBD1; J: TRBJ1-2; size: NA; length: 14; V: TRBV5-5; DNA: TGTGCCAGCAGCACGAGACAGGGGGGCTATGGCTACACCTTC; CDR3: CASSTRQGGYGYTF
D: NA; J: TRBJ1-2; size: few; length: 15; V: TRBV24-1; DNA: TGTGCCACCAGAAGAACAGGGTTAGCTAACTATGGCTACACCTTC; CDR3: CATRRTGLANYGYTF
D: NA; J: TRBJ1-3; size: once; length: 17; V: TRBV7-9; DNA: TGTGCCAGCAGCTTAATAATCATGAGACAATCGGGAAACACCATATATTTT; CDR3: CASSLIIMRQSGNTIYF
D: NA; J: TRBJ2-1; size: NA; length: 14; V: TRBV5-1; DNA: TGCGCCAGCAGCGGCTCTCTAGCTTCGGGGGAGCAGTTCTTC; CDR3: CASSGSLASGEQFF
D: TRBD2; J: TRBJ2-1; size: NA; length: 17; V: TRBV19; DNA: TGTGCCAGTAGTGCTCAGGGTATAGCGGGCATCAACAATGAGCAGTTCTTC; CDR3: CASSAQGIAGINNEQFF
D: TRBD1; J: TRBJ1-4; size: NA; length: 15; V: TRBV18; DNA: TGTGCCAGCTCACCCGAGGGACAGGGGAGAGAAAAACTGTTTTTT; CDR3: CASSPEGQGREKLFF
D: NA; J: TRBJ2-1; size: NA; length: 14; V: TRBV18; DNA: TGTGCCAGCTCACCAAACACAGGGAGCAATGAGCAGTTCTTC; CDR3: CASSPNTGSNEQFF
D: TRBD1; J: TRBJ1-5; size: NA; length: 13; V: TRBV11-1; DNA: TGTGCCAGCAGCTTCACAGGGGATCAGCCCCAGCATTTT; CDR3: CASSFTGDQPQHF
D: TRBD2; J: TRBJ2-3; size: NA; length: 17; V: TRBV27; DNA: TGTGCCAGCAGTTTATACGGGACTAGCGGGTACACAGATACGCAGTATTTT; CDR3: CASSLYGTSGYTDTQYF
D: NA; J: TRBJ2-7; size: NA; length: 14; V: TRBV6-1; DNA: TGTGCCAGCAGTGAACCGATGGACTACGGGACAGAGTACTTC; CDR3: CASSEPMDYGTEYF
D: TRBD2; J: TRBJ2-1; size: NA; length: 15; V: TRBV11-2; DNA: TGTGCCAGCAGCTTACTCCCGGGAGGGTATAGTGAGCAGTTCTTC; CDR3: CASSLLPGGYSEQFF
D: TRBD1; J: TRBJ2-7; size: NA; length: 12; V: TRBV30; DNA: TGTGCCTGGGACAGGGATTACTACGAGCAGTACTTC; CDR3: CAWDRDYYEQYF
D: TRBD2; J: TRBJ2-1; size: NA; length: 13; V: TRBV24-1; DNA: TGTGCCACCTCAGGGACTACCTACAATGAGCAGTTCTTC; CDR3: CATSGTTYNEQFF
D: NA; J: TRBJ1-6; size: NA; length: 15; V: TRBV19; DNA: TGTGCCAGTAGTTTGCGGACAGAGTATAATTCACCCCTCCACTTT; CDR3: CASSLRTEYNSPLHF
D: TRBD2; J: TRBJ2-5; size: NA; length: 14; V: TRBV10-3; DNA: TGTGCCATCAGTGAGGGGACTACCGGGGAGACCCAGTACTTC; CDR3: CAISEGTTGETQYF
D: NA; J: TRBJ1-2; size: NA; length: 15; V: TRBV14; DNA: TGTGCCAGCAGCCAAGATCAAGGGGCTAACTATGGCTACACCTTC; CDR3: CASSQDQGANYGYTF
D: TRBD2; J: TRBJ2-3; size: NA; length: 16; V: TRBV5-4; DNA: TGTGCCAGCAGCTTACAGCGGGGGGCAAGCACAGATACGCAGTATTTT; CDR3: CASSLQRGASTDTQYF
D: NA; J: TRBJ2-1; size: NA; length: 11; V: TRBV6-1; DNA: TGTGCCAGCACCCTTTACAATGAGCAGTTCTTC; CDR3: CASTLYNEQFF
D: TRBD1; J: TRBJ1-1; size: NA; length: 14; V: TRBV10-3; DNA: TGTGCCACAGGCGCCGGGACAGTAAACACTGAAGCTTTCTTT; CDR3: CATGAGTVNTEAFF
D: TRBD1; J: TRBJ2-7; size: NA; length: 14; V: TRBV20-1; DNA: TGCAGTGCTAGTATGTGGGACAGGGCCTACGAGCAGTACTTC; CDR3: CSASMWDRAYEQYF
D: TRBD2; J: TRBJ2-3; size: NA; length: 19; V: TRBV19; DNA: TGTGCCAGTAGTCCTCGCGGGACTAGCGGGACTATGGGAACAGATACGCAGTATTTT; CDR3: CASSPRGTSGTMGTDTQYF
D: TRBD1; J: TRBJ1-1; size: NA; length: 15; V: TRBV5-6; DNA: TGTGCCAGCAGCTTGGGGGGGACAGGGAACACTGAAGCTTTCTTT; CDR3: CASSLGGTGNTEAFF
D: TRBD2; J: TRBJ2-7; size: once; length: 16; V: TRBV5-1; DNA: TGCGCCAGCAGCTTAGAAGGGCTAGCGGGAGTCAACGAGCAGTACTTC; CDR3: CASSLEGLAGVNEQYF
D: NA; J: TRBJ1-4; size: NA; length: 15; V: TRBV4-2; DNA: TGTGCCAGCAGCCACGCTCGGGGTGATAATGAAAAACTGTTTTTT; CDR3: CASSHARGDNEKLFF
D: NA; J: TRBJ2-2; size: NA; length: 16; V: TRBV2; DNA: TGTGCCAGCAGTGAGGGTGGAGGGAGGCCCACCGGGGAGCTGTTTTTT; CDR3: CASSEGGGRPTGELFF
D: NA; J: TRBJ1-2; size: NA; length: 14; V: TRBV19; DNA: TGTGCCAGTAGTATCGGAGAGACGAGCTATGGCTACACCTTC; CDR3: CASSIGETSYGYTF
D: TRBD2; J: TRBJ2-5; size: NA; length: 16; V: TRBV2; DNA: TGTGCCAGCAGCCAATGGACTAGCGGGGGACAAGAGACCCAGTACTTC; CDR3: CASSQWTSGGQETQYF
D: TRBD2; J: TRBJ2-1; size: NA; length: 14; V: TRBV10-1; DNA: TGCGCCAGCAGCAGGACTAGCGGTTACAATGAGCAGTTCTTC; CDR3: CASSRTSGYNEQFF
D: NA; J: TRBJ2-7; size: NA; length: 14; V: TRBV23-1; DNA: TGCGCCAGCAGTAAGTCCAGGCCGACATACGAGCAGTACTTC; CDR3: CASSKSRPTYEQYF
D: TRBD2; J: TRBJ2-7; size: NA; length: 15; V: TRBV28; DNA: TGTGCCAGCAGTTTGTCGGCTAGCGGGAGCTACGAGCAGTACTTC; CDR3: CASSLSASGSYEQYF
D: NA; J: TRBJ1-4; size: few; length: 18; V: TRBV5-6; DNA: TGTGCCAGCAGCTTGTCAGGGGTAATGATTTCGACTAATGAAAAACTGTTTTTT; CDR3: CASSLSGVMISTNEKLFF
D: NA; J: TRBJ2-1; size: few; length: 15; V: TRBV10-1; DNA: TGCGCCAGCAGTGAGGGGGGGAGCTCCTACAATGAGCAGTTCTTC; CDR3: CASSEGGSSYNEQFF
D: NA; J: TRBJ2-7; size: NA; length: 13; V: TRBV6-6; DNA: TGTGCCAGCAGTTGGACAGAAGACTACGAGCAGTACTTC; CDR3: CASSWTEDYEQYF
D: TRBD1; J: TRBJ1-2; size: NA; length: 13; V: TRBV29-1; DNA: TGCAGCGTGGGACAGGAAGCTAACTATGGCTACACCTTC; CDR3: CSVGQEANYGYTF
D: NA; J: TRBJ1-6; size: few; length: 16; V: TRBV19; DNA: TGTGCCAGTAGCCCGCCGGCAGGGCGGTCCGATTCACCCCTCCACTTT; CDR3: CASSPPAGRSDSPLHF
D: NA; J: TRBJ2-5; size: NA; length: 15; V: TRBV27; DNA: TGTGCCAGCAGTTCCAGGACCCTAGGGAGAGAGACCCAGTACTTC; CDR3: CASSSRTLGRETQYF
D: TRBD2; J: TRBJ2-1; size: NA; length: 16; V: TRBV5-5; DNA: TGTGCCAGCAGCTCCGTAGCGGGCAGGTCCTACAATGAGCAGTTCTTC; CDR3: CASSSVAGRSYNEQFF
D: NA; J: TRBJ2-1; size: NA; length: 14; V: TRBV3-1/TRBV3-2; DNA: TGTGCCAGCTGCAGGACTAGTGGGGGCGATGAGCAGTTCTTC; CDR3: CASCRTSGGDEQFF
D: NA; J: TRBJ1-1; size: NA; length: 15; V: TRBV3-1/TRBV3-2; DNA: TGTGCCAGCAGCCAAATCGCGGAACTGAACACTGAAGCTTTCTTT; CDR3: CASSQIAELNTEAFF
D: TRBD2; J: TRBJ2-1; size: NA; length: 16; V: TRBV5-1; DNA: TGCGCCAGCAGCTTGGTAGCTAGCGGGAACGGCGGTGAGCAGTTCTTC; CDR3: CASSLVASGNGGEQFF
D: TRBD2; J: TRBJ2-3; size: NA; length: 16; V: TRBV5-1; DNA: TGCGCCAGCAGCTCCTCCCTGGATAGCGGGAGTAATACGCAGTATTTT; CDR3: CASSSSLDSGSNTQYF
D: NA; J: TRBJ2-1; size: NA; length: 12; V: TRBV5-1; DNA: TGCGCCAGCAGCCCGGACTTTGATGAGCAGTTCTTC; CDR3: CASSPDFDEQFF
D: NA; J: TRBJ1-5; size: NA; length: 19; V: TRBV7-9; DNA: TGTGCCAGCAGTTCCAAACCGGGACAAGGGATTCTTAGCAATCAGCCCCAGCATTTT; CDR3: CASSSKPGQGILSNQPQHF